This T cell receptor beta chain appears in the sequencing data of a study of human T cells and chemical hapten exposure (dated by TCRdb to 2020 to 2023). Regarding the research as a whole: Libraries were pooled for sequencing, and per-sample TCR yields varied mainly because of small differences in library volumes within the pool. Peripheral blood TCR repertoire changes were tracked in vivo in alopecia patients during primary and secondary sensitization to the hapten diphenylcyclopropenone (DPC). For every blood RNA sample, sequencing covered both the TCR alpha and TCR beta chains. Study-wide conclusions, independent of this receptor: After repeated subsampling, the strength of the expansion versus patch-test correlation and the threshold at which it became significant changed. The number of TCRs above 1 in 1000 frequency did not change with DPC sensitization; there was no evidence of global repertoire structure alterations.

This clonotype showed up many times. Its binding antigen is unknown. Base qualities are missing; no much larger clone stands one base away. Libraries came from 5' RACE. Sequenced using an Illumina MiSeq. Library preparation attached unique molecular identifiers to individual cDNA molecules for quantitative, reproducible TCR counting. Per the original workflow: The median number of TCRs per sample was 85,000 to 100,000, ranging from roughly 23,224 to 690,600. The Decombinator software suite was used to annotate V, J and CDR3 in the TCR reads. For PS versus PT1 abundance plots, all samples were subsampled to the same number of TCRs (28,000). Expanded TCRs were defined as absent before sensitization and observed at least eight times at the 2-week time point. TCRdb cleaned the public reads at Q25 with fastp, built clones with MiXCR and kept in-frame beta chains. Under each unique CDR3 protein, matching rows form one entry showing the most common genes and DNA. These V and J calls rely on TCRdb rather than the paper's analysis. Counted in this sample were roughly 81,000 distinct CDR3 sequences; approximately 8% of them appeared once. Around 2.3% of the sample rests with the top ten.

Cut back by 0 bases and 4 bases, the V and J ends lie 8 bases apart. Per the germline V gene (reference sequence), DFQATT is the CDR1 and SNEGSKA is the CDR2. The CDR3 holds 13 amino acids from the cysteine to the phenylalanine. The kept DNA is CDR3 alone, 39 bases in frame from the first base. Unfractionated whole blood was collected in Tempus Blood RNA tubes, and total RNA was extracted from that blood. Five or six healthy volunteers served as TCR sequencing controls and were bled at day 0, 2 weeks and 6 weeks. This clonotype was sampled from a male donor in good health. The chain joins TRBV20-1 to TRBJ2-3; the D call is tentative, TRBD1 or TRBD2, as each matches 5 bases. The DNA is TGCAGTGCTAGAGATGGGACGGCAGATACGCAGTATTTT. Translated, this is CSARDGTADTQYF.